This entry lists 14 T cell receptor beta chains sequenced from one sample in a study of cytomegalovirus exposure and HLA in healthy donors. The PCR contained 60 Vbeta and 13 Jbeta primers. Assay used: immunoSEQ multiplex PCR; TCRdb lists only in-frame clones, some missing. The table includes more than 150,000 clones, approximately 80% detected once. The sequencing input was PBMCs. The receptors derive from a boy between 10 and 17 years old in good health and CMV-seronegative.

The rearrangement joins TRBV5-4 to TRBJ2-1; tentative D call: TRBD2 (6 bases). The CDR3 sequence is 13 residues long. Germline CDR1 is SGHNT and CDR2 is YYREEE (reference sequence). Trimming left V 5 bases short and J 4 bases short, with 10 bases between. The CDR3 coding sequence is TGTGCCAGCAGTGAGCGGGCTTACAATGAGCAGTTCTTC. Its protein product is CASSERAYNEQFF.

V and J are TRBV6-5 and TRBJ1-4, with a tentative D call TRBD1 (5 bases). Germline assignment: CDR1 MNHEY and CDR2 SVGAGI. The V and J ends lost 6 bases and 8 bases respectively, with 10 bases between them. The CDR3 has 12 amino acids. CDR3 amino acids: CASSRAGEKLFF. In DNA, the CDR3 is TGTGCCAGCAGCAGGGCAGGGGAAAAACTGTTTTTT.

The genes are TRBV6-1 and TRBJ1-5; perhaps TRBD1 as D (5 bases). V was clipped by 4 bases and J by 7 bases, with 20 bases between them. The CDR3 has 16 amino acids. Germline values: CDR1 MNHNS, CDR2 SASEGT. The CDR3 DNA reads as TGTGCCAGCAGTGTAATCGGGGGGGGAGGAGGCCAGCCCCAGCATTTT. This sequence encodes CASSVIGGGGGQPQHF.

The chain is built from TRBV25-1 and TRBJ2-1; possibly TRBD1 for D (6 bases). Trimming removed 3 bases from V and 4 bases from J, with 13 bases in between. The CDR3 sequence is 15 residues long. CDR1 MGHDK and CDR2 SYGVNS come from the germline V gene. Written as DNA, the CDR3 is TGTGCCAGCAGTGAGGAAGGACAGAAGTACAATGAGCAGTTCTTC. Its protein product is CASSEEGQKYNEQFF. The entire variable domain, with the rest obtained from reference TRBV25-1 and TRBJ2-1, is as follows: EADIYQTPRYLVIGTGKKITLECSQTMGHDKMYWYQQDPGMELHLIHYSYGVNSTEKGDLSSESTVSRIRTEHFPLTLESARPSHTSQYLCASSEEGQKYNEQFFGPGTRLTVL.

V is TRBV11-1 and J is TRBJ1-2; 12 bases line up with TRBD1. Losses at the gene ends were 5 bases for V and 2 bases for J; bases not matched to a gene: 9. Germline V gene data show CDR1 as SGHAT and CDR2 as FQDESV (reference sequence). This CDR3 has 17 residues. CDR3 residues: CASSQGTGGELNYGYTF. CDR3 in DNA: TGTGCCAGCAGCCAAGGGACAGGGGGCGAATTAAACTATGGCTACACCTTC.

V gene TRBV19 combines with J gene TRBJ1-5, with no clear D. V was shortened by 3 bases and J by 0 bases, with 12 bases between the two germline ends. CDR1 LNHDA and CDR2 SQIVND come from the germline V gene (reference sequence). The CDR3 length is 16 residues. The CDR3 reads CASSMEDGHSNQPQHF. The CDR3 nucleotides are TGTGCCAGTAGTATGGAGGACGGCCATAGCAATCAGCCCCAGCATTTT.

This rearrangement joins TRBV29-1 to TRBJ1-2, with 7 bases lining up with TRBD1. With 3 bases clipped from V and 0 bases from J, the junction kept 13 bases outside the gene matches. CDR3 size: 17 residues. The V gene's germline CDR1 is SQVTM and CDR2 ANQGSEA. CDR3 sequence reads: CSVDGGGLTHTNYGYTF. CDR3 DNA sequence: TGCAGCGTTGATGGAGGGGGCCTCACCCATACTAACTATGGCTACACCTTC.

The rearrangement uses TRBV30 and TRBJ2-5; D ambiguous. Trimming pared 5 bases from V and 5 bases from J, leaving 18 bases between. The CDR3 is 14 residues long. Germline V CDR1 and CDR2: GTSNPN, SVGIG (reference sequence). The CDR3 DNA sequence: TGTGCCTGGGTCACCCCCTCGGGTAGGGAGACCCAGTACTTC. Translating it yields CAWVTPSGRETQYF.

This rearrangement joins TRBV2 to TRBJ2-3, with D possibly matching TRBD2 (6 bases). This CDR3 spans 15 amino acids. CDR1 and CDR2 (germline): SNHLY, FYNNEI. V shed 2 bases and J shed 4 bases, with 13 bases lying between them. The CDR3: CASSEKRGGADTQYF. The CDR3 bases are TGTGCCAGCAGTGAAAAAAGGGGAGGCGCAGATACGCAGTATTTT.

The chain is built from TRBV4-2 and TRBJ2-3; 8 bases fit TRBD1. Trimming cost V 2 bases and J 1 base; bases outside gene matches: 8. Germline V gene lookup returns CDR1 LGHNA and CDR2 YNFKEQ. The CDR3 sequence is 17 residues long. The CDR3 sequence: CASSQSQGAWGTDTQYF. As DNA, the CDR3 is TGTGCCAGCAGCCAATCCCAGGGGGCCTGGGGCACAGATACGCAGTATTTT.

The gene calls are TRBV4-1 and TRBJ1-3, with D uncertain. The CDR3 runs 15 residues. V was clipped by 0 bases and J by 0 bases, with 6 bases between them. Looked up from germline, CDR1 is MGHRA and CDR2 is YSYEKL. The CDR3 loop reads CASSQDGSSGNTIYF. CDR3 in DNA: TGCGCCAGCAGCCAAGACGGGAGCTCTGGAAACACCATATATTTT.

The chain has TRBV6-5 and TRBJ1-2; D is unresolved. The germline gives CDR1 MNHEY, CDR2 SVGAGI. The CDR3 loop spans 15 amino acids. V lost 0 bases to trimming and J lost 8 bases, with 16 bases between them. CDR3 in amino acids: CASSYSKGGFDGYTF. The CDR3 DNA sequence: TGTGCCAGCAGTTACTCGAAAGGAGGGTTTGACGGCTACACCTTC.

CDR3 DNA: TGTGCCAGCAACCCAGGGGGAGTCTATGGCTACACCTTC. Its protein is CASNPGGVYGYTF. The chain combines TRBV7-9 with TRBJ1-2; 7 bases line up with TRBD1. The V and J ends lost 7 bases and 4 bases, in that order; junction bases with no gene match: 6. CDR3 length: 13 amino acids. Germline V gene data show CDR1 as SEHNR and CDR2 as FQNEAQ (reference sequence).

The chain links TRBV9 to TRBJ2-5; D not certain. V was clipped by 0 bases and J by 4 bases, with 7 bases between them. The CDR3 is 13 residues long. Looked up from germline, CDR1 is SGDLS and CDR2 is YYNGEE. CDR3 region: CASSVGGRETQYF. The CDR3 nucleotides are TGTGCCAGCAGCGTAGGAGGTCGAGAGACCCAGTACTTC. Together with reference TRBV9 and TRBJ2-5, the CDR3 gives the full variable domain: DSGVTQTPKHLITATGQRVTLRCSPRSGDLSVYWYQQSLDQGLQFLIQYYNGEERAKGNILERFSAQQFPDLHSELNLSSLELGDSALYFCASSVGGRETQYFGPGTRLLVL.